This T cell receptor (beta chain) was documented in a study of shared clonotypes between healthy human individuals. Sequencing was performed with immunoSEQ multiplex PCR; in TCRdb, only in-frame clones are kept and a portion is missing. Here the sample spans about 2 million clones, about 95% being singletons. Trimming left V 4 bases short and J 4 bases short, with 9 bases between. Germline assignment: CDR1 SGHNT and CDR2 YYREEE (reference sequence). CDR3 size: 12 residues. Terminally differentiated effector memory CD45RA+ cells were excluded from the naive CD8 cells, which were CD45RO-negative and positively selected for CCR7.

The receptor was derived from a man aged 18-30 years in good health. The rearrangement uses TRBV5-4 and TRBJ2-7; D is ambiguous. Material: naive CD8+ T cells sorted from blood. This CDR3 is CASSNGFYEQYF. In DNA form, the CDR3 reads TGTGCCAGCAGCAACGGGTTTTACGAGCAGTACTTC.